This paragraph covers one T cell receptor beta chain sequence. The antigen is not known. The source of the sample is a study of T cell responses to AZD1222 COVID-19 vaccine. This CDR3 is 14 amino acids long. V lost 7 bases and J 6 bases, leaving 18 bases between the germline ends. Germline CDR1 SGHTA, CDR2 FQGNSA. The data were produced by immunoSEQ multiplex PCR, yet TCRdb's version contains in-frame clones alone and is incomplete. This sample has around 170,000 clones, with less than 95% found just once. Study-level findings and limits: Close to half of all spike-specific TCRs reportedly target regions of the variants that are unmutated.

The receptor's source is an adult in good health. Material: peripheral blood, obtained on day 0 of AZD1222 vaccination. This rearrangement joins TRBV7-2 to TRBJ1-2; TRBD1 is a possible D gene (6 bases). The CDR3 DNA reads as TGTGCCAGCAAGACTAGCTTGGGGGGCGATGGCTACACCTTC. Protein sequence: CASKTSLGGDGYTF.